The 20 T cell receptor beta chains below were found in one sample sequenced in a study of metastatic and nonmetastatic thyroid tumors. Each patient went into thyroid surgery without having received any treatment. TCRdb used MiXCR to call clones anew from the PCR reads. The repertoire holds 20,000 to 25,000 clones, with less than 35% as singletons. The material sequenced was blood. All receptors come from a female donor with papillary thyroid cancer or a benign thyroid nodule (not recorded which). Some clones in this sample may be carry-over from other donors' samples.

V gene TRBV2 combines with J gene TRBJ1-1; 8 bases are a match to TRBD1. The CDR3 sequence is 13 residues long. Trimming at V came to 9 bases and at J to 1 base, leaving 4 bases not matched to a gene. The germline CDR1 and CDR2 sequences are SNHLY and FYNNEI. The CDR3 protein is CASTQGENTEAFF. The CDR3 DNA sequence: TGTGCCAGTACACAGGGGGAGAACACTGAAGCTTTCTTT. The full variable domain, its missing parts supplied by reference TRBV2 and TRBJ1-1, is EPEVTQTPSHQVTQMGQEVILRCVPISNHLYFYWYRQILGQKVEFLVSFYNNEISEKSEIFDDQFSVERPDGSNFTLKIRSTKLEDSAMYFCASTQGENTEAFFGQGTRLTVV.

V is TRBV20-1 and J is TRBJ2-7; D is unclear. CDR1 and CDR2 from the germline V gene are DFQATT and SNEGSKA (reference sequence). The CDR3 is made up of 18 amino acids. V was trimmed by 0 bases and J by 6 bases, leaving 27 bases between them. The CDR3 coding sequence is TGCAGTGCTAGAGACATGAATCCAAACCCGGTCTACTCTTTCGAGCAGTACTTC. It encodes CSARDMNPNPVYSFEQYF.

This clone was found a few times. The chain joins TRBV5-1 to TRBJ2-7; the D gene is possibly TRBD1 (7 bases). The CDR3 has 13 residues. CDR1 is SGHRS and CDR2 is YFSETQ in the germline V gene. Trimming took 7 bases from V and 10 from J, leaving 21 bases between them. The CDR3 loop is CASPSEGAGYQYF. In nucleotides, the CDR3 is TGCGCCAGCCCGTCGGAGGGGGCGGGATATCAGTACTTC.

This clone rates as medium-sized. The chain has TRBV7-2 and TRBJ2-1; 11 bases map to TRBD2. Losses at the gene ends were 5 bases for V and 1 base for J; bases not matched to a gene: 7. This CDR3 region has 17 residues. The germline CDR1 and CDR2 sequences are SGHTA and FQGNSA. The CDR3 DNA reads as TGTGCCAGCAGCACCCCGGGACTAGCGGTTTCCTACAATGAGCAGTTCTTC. This sequence encodes CASSTPGLAVSYNEQFF.

Regarding this clone: A much bigger clone sits one base away, suggesting this may be a read error. V and J are TRBV7-2 and TRBJ2-7, with a tentative D call TRBD1 (6 bases). V gave up 2 bases and J gave up 5 bases, with 13 bases separating them. Germline loops: CDR1 SGHTA, CDR2 FQGNSA. The CDR3 has 14 amino acids. CDR3 in amino acids: CASSLSAGANEQYF. The CDR3 nucleotides are TGTGCCAGCAGCTTATCGGCAGGGGCTAACGAGCAGTACTTC.

By proportion, this clone is medium-sized (0.01 to 0.1%). This chain joins TRBV5-1 and TRBJ2-7; 9 positions agree with TRBD1. The trim removed 4 bases at V and 6 bases at J, leaving 8 bases unmatched. CDR3 length: 14 residues. Looked up from germline, CDR1 is SGHRS and CDR2 is YFSETQ. The CDR3 nucleotides read TGCGCCAGCAGCCCGGGACAGGGCCGGTTCGAGCAGTACTTC. Its protein is CASSPGQGRFEQYF.

This clone showed up many times. A read error may explain this, as a much larger clone is one base away. In DNA, the CDR3 is TGTGCCAGCAATAGGGCAGCGAACACTGAAGCTTTCTTT. Translation gives CASNRAANTEAFF. V is TRBV11-2 and J is TRBJ1-1; no definite D call. The V end was cut by 7 bases, the J end by 1 base, with 10 bases between. Germline assignment: CDR1 SGHAT and CDR2 FQNNGV. The CDR3 is 13 amino acids.

This clone occurred many times. This chain uses TRBV5-4 with TRBJ1-3; D call uncertain. Germline loops: CDR1 SGHNT, CDR2 YYREEE (reference sequence). The CDR3 has 15 residues. Trimming took 1 base from V and 0 from J, leaving 8 bases between them. The CDR3 DNA follows: TGTGCCAGCAGCTTGCCGGCAGCCTCTGGAAACACCATATATTTT. It encodes CASSLPAASGNTIYF.

The sample holds many counts of this clone. This chain links TRBV18 with TRBJ1-4; D unclear. The germline V gene encodes CDR1 KGHSH and CDR2 LQKENI. The CDR3 is 13 amino acids. With 1 base removed from V and 6 bases from J, the gap between germline ends came to 6 bases. CDR3 sequence (DNA): TGTGCCAGCTCACCACGTAGAGATGAAAAACTGTTTTTT. This translates into CASSPRRDEKLFF. Variable domain in full (rest from reference TRBV18 and TRBJ1-4): NAGVMQNPRHLVRRRGQEARLRCSPMKGHSHVYWYRQLPEEGLKFMVYLQKENIIDESGMPKERFSAEFPKEGPSILRIQQVVRGDSAAYFCASSPRRDEKLFFGSGTQLSVL.

Turning to this clone: This sequence may be a read error, since a much larger clone differs from it by one base. The V gene is TRBV4-1, the J gene TRBJ2-3; 10 bases are shared with TRBD2. Germline loops: CDR1 MGHRA, CDR2 YSYEKL. CDR3 length: 18 residues. Here the CDR3 DNA reads TGCGCCATCAGCCTCCCTGCTAATAGCGGGGGGCTTTCAGATACGCAGTATTTT. Protein sequence: CAISLPANSGGLSDTQYF.

This clone showed up many times. A much larger clone differs by one base, so this may be a read error. This sample includes further DNA sequences coding for the same CDR3. The V and J genes are TRBV24-1 and TRBJ2-3, with 10 bases lining up with TRBD2. V shed 3 bases and J 6 bases; nucleotides not matched to a gene: 11. The CDR3 loop spans 17 amino acids. Germline values: CDR1 KGHDR, CDR2 SFDVKD. DNA of the CDR3: TGTGCCACCAGTGATCCCGGGACGAGCGGGGGGGTGGATACGCAGTATTTT. Translating gives CATSDPGTSGGVDTQYF.

J is TRBJ2-7 and V is TRBV20-1; 7 bases fit TRBD1. V dropped 5 bases and J dropped 3; count of bases not matched to a gene: 7. Germline CDR1 is DFQATT and CDR2 is SNEGSKA (reference sequence). The length of the CDR3 is 13 residues. The CDR3 DNA is TGCAGTGCTCAAGGGGGCTCTTTCTACGAGCAGTACTTC. This gives the protein CSAQGGSFYEQYF.

The gene calls are TRBV20-1 and TRBJ1-5, with D possibly TRBD1 on 5 matching bases. The CDR3 is 14 residues long. The V end lost 6 bases, the J end lost 3 bases, and 15 bases lay between the germline ends. Germline V gene data show CDR1 as DFQATT and CDR2 as SNEGSKA (reference sequence). CDR3: CSASQGPNNQPQHF. The CDR3 DNA reads as TGCAGTGCCTCCCAGGGACCGAACAATCAGCCCCAGCATTTT.

By proportion, this clone is medium-sized. The rearrangement joins TRBV6-4 to TRBJ2-3; 10 bases line up with TRBD1. This CDR3 has 15 amino acids. Germline lookup yields CDR1 MRHNA and CDR2 SNTAGT. Germline trimming cut 2 bases from V and 1 base from J; bases unmatched to any gene: 0. In nucleotides, the CDR3 is TGTGCCAGCAGTGACGGGACAGGGGGCACAGATACGCAGTATTTT. Translating it yields CASSDGTGGTDTQYF.

This clone showed up many times. Other DNA sequences from this sample encode an identical CDR3 as well. The J gene is TRBJ2-3, the V gene TRBV5-4; D possibly matches TRBD1 or TRBD2 (5 bases each). The CDR3 covers 15 residues. Trimming pared 3 bases from V and 0 bases from J, leaving 11 bases between. CDR1 is SGHNT, CDR2 YYREEE, per germline (reference sequence). The CDR3 spells CASSSPGASTDTQYF. DNA of the CDR3: TGTGCCAGCAGCTCTCCCGGGGCTAGCACAGATACGCAGTATTTT.

This clone was observed a single time. This chain joins TRBV13 and TRBJ2-5; the D is unclear. Looked up from germline, CDR1 is PRHDT and CDR2 is FYEKMQ (reference sequence). The CDR3 sequence is 13 residues long. V lost 0 bases and J 3 bases, leaving 5 bases between the germline ends. CDR3 nucleotide sequence: TGTGCCAGCAGCTTAGGTTCAGAAGAGACCCAGTACTTC. It translates to CASSLGSEETQYF.

The sample holds many counts of this clone. The chain carries TRBV7-2 and TRBJ2-5; D might be TRBD1 (5 bases). Trimming stripped 2 bases from V and 3 bases from J, with 10 bases between. CDR1 is SGHTA and CDR2 is FQGNSA in the germline V gene. The CDR3 length is 14 residues. This CDR3 reads CASSLRTSKETQYF. In DNA form, the CDR3 reads TGTGCCAGCAGCTTACGGACAAGCAAAGAGACCCAGTACTTC.

This clone appeared once. The chain combines TRBV11-3 with TRBJ2-3; 7 nucleotides align to TRBD2. V was clipped by 5 bases and J by 2 bases; unmatched bases: 4. The CDR3 has 14 amino acids. Germline V gives CDR1 SGHNT, CDR2 YENEEA. Here the CDR3 reads CASSHGTTTDTQYF. CDR3 nucleotides: TGTGCCAGCAGCCACGGGACTACCACAGATACGCAGTATTTT.

V and J are TRBV12-5 and TRBJ2-2; D may be TRBD2 (6 bases). The V end was cut by 0 bases, the J end by 4 bases, with 18 bases between. From germline, CDR1 is LGHNT and CDR2 FRNRAP. The CDR3 runs 18 residues. The DNA of the CDR3 is TGTGCTAGTGGTTTGGTAGGAGGGTCGTGGGACGCCACCGGGGAGCTGTTTTTT. Its protein is CASGLVGGSWDATGELFF. The full variable domain, completed using reference TRBV12-5 and TRBJ2-2, is DARVTQTPRHKVTEMGQEVTMRCQPILGHNTVFWYRQTMMQGLELLAYFRNRAPLDDSGMPKDRFSAEMPDATLATLKIQPSEPRDSAVYFCASGLVGGSWDATGELFFGEGSRLTVL.

This clone was recorded many times. This sequence joins TRBV5-6 and TRBJ1-2, with D perhaps matching TRBD1 (5 bases). The V end was cut by 4 bases, the J end by 7 bases, with 14 bases between. The CDR3 contains 13 residues. Germline CDR1 SGHDT, CDR2 YYEEEE. CDR3 region: CASSAGWALGYTF. For the CDR3, the DNA is TGTGCCAGCAGCGCAGGGTGGGCGCTTGGCTACACCTTC.